The TCR beta chain described here comes from a study of cytomegalovirus exposure and HLA in healthy donors. Whole-study findings and limits: It was shown in a later analysis that HLA-associated TCR beta chains were more clonally expanded than other, equally common chains. The study dropped some indistinguishable V segments, TRBV6-2 and TRBV6-3 among them.

Germline V gene sequence: CDR1 SQVTM, CDR2 ANQGSEA. CDR3 size: 14 residues. V gave up 7 bases and J gave up 0 bases; unmatched junction bases: 4. Donors counted as nominally healthy when sampled, yet unrecorded immune exposures were likely. The PCR was carried out with 60 Vbeta primers and 13 Jbeta primers. The data were produced by immunoSEQ multiplex PCR, yet TCRdb's version contains in-frame clones alone and is incomplete. The sample consists of 150,000 to 200,000 clones, approximately 80% of them appearing once. This clone was observed a handful of times. Its target is not known. The sample consisted of PBMCs. The receptor was derived from a woman aged 18-29 years in good health and CMV-seropositive. The V gene is TRBV29-1, the J gene TRBJ1-1, with TRBD1 identical over 11 bases. The CDR3 loop reads CSAGTGGVNTEAFF. CDR3 DNA: TGCAGCGCTGGGACAGGGGGTGTGAACACTGAAGCTTTCTTT.